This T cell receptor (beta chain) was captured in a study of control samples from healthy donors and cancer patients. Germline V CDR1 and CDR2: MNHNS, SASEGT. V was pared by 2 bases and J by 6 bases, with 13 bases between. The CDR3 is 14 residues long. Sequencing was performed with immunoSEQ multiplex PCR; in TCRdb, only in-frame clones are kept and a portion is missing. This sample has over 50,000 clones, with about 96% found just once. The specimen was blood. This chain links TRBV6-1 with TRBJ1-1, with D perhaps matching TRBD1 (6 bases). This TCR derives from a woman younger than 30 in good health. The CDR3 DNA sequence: TGTGCCAGCAGTGAAACAGGGTTTGCCCCTGAAGCTTTCTTT. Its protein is CASSETGFAPEAFF.